This record covers a single T cell receptor beta chain. Its antigen remains unknown. Germline lookup yields CDR1 DFQATT and CDR2 SNEGSKA (reference sequence). Trimming removed 1 base at V and 2 bases at J, with 9 bases between. The CDR3 has 14 residues. It was with random hexamers that about 0.45 to 1 ug RNA was reverse transcribed. An immunoSEQ multiplex PCR amplified TCR beta CDR3 over 54 Vbeta and 13 Jbeta. In TCRdb, the immunoSEQ multiplex PCR reads were re-called with MiXCR into one record per CDR3 protein. The sample lists some 160,000 distinct CDR3 sequences, roughly 95% occurring once. This sample was taken from a study of CD8 T cells in Susac syndrome. Study-wide results and limits: As the study acknowledged, the number of individuals who were part of its TCR sequencing and HLA analysis was relatively small.

In the multiple sclerosis control group, patients were treatment-naive and had stable or active relapsing-remitting disease. FACS enriched CD8+ TEMRA cells, while bulk CD8+ and CD4+ were negatively isolated. Sequenced: CD8+ T cells from PBMCs. The gene calls are TRBV20-1 and TRBJ1-5; a weak D match, TRBD1 (5 bases). This clonotype originated in a human donor with multiple sclerosis. This CDR3 reads CSARVGRGNQPQHF. The CDR3 DNA is TGCAGTGCTAGAGTAGGCAGGGGCAATCAGCCCCAGCATTTT.